Below, 20 T cell receptor beta chains from the same sample are listed, as sequenced in a study of T cells in localized non-small cell lung cancer. Data came from immunoSEQ multiplex PCR; TCRdb stores just in-frame clones and leaves some out. This table holds approximately 3,000 clones, about 31% found once. The sample here was normal lung tissue next to the tumor, taken before any cancer treatment. The receptors derive from a woman aged 35 to 70 with stage I lung adenocarcinoma.

In this sample, this clone turned up a few times. J is TRBJ2-1 and V is TRBV1; TRBD1 was called by the table and not checked on the DNA. TRBV1 counts as a pseudogene. The CDR3 length is 13 residues. DNA for the CDR3: TGCGCCAGCAGCCAAGAGGGCTGGGATGAGCAGTTCTTC. Translation gives CASSQEGWDEQFF.

The V gene is TRBV6-8, the J gene TRBJ2-7; D is uncertain. V was clipped by 1 base and J by 1 base, with 8 bases between them. This CDR3 is built from 14 residues. Germline CDR1 and CDR2: MNHGY and SAAAGT. CDR3 sequence reads: CASSYYKISYEQYF. The CDR3 DNA follows: TGTGCCAGCAGTTACTACAAGATTTCCTACGAGCAGTACTTC.

This clone was observed a handful of times. The chain carries TRBV28 and TRBJ1-1; D is ambiguous. The CDR3 has 14 residues. Germline CDR1 is MDHEN and CDR2 is SYDVKM. V lost 3 bases and J 1 base, leaving 9 bases between the germline ends. The CDR3 coding sequence is TGTGCCAGCAGTTTTCGGGGTGAGAACACTGAAGCTTTCTTT. Its translation: CASSFRGENTEAFF.

Judged by abundance, this clone is large. The chain couples TRBV6-8 to TRBJ2-1, with 10 bases that match TRBD1. V trimming: 8 bases; J trimming: 4 bases; junction bases outside the gene matches: 8. The CDR3 is made up of 15 amino acids. Germline V gene data show CDR1 as MNHGY and CDR2 as SAAAGT. The CDR3 region is CASVPGTGAYNEQFF. The CDR3 nucleotides are TGTGCCAGCGTCCCTGGGACAGGGGCTTACAATGAGCAGTTCTTC.

The rearrangement joins TRBV14 to TRBJ2-1; perhaps TRBD1 as D (6 bases). Trimming took off 4 bases at V and 7 bases at J, with 17 bases between the two ends. Germline V gives CDR1 SGHDN, CDR2 FVKESK. The CDR3 loop spans 15 amino acids. Here the CDR3 reads CASSPRHWQGNEQFF. CDR3 nucleotide sequence: TGTGCCAGCAGCCCAAGACATTGGCAGGGGAATGAGCAGTTCTTC.

This rearrangement joins TRBV11-3 to TRBJ2-5; 8 bases are shared with TRBD1. With 4 bases clipped from V and 5 bases from J, the junction kept 9 bases outside the gene matches. CDR3 size: 15 residues. Germline CDR1 and CDR2: SGHNT and YENEEA. CDR3 amino acids: CASSSDPGGRETQYF. CDR3 nucleotides: TGTGCCAGCAGCTCGGACCCAGGGGGCCGGGAGACCCAGTACTTC.

By share, this clone counts as medium-sized. The chain recombines TRBV6-8 with TRBJ2-7; 9 bases match TRBD1. The V gene's germline CDR1 is MNHGY and CDR2 SAAAGT. V trimming: 7 bases; J trimming: 6 bases; junction bases outside the gene matches: 10. The CDR3 runs to 14 residues. Here the CDR3 reads CASNERDRAAEQYF. CDR3 bases: TGTGCCAGCAACGAACGGGACAGGGCGGCCGAGCAGTACTTC.

This clone was counted a few times. The chain couples TRBV18 to TRBJ2-7, with TRBD2 matching over 13 bases. Germline CDR1 is KGHSH and CDR2 is LQKENI. V shed 2 bases and J 7 bases; nucleotides not matched to a gene: 5. The CDR3 covers 15 residues. The DNA for the CDR3 is TGTGCCAGCTCACCAAGGGGACTAGCGGGAAGGGAGCAGTACTTC. Translated: CASSPRGLAGREQYF.

This chain links TRBV10-2 with TRBJ2-3; TRBD1 agrees at 10 bases. V trimming: 1 base; J trimming: 0 bases; junction bases outside the gene matches: 7. The CDR3 has 18 amino acids. Per the germline V gene, CDR1 is WSHSY and CDR2 is SAAADI. The CDR3 DNA follows: TGCGCCAGCAGTGAGTGGAGCCTGGGACAGGGGAGCACAGATACGCAGTATTTT. Translation gives CASSEWSLGQGSTDTQYF.

The CDR3 sequence is CASSRTSGIEYEQFF. The CDR3, as DNA: TGCGCCAGCAGCCGGACTAGCGGGATAGAGTATGAGCAGTTCTTC. The chain uses TRBV5-1 and TRBJ2-1, with 12 bases lining up with TRBD2. The trim removed 4 bases at V and 8 bases at J, leaving 7 bases unmatched. Looked up from germline, CDR1 is SGHRS and CDR2 is YFSETQ. This CDR3 is 15 amino acids long.

CDR3 amino acids: CASSFQGANYGYTF. As DNA, the CDR3 is TGTGCCAGTAGTTTCCAGGGGGCTAACTATGGCTACACCTTC. J is TRBJ1-2 and V is TRBV19; 7 positions agree with TRBD1. Germline V CDR1 and CDR2: LNHDA, SQIVND (reference sequence). The CDR3 consists of 14 residues. V was clipped by 5 bases and J by 0 bases; unmatched bases: 3.

This chain links TRBV6-8 with TRBJ2-4; D gene ambiguous. V was pared by 5 bases and J by 6 bases, with 14 bases between. Germline values: CDR1 MNHGY, CDR2 SAAAGT. The CDR3 is made up of 14 amino acids. Here the CDR3 DNA reads TGTGCCAGCAGTCTTATGGGCCGAACAAACATTCAGTACTTC. Amino acid sequence: CASSLMGRTNIQYF.

This clone is deemed medium-sized. The chain links TRBV11-3 to TRBJ2-7; D possibly corresponds to TRBD2 (6 bases). This CDR3 is built from 15 residues. Germline V gene lookup returns CDR1 SGHNT and CDR2 YENEEA. V was clipped by 8 bases and J by 2 bases, with 19 bases between them. CDR3 nucleotides: TGTGCCAGCGGCCGATTGGGGGGACGAACCTACGAGCAGTACTTC. Translated: CASGRLGGRTYEQYF. The full variable domain, rest sourced from reference TRBV11-3 and TRBJ2-7, is EAGVVQSPRYKIIEKKQPVAFWCNPISGHNTLYWYLQNLGQGPELLIRYENEEAVDDSQLPKDRFSAERLKGVDSTLKIQPAELGDSAVYLCASGRLGGRTYEQYFGPGTRLTVT.

This clone is classed as large. The chain joins TRBV19 to TRBJ2-1; D might be TRBD2 (6 bases). Between the trimmed V and J ends, which lost 5 bases and 8 bases, there was a span of 16 bases. The germline CDR1 and CDR2 sequences are LNHDA and SQIVND (reference sequence). The length of the CDR3 is 14 residues. The CDR3 sequence: CASSLTGSGDEQFF. The CDR3, as DNA: TGTGCCAGTAGTCTCACCGGGAGTGGGGATGAGCAGTTCTTC.

This clone occurred a few times. The genes are TRBV4-1 and TRBJ2-3; possibly TRBD2 for D (6 bases). CDR3 size: 15 residues. Deletions cut 5 bases from V and 6 bases from J, with 18 bases between. Germline V gene sequence: CDR1 MGHRA, CDR2 YSYEKL. The CDR3 is CASSSRDRETDTQYF. The CDR3 coding sequence is TGCGCCAGCAGCTCCCGGGACCGGGAGACCGATACGCAGTATTTT.

The chain has TRBV14 and TRBJ2-7, with D tentatively TRBD1 or TRBD2 (5 bases each). V lost 4 bases and J lost 2, with 12 bases in between. This CDR3 is 14 amino acids long. Germline V gene data show CDR1 as SGHDN and CDR2 as FVKESK. The CDR3: CASSPRDLPYEQYF. The CDR3 DNA sequence: TGTGCCAGCAGCCCGAGGGACCTGCCCTACGAGCAGTACTTC. The full variable domain, rest sourced from reference TRBV14 and TRBJ2-7, is EAGVTQFPSHSVIEKGQTVTLRCDPISGHDNLYWYRRVMGKEIKFLLHFVKESKQDESGMPNNRFLAERTGGTYSTLKVQPAELEDSGVYFCASSPRDLPYEQYFGPGTRLTVT.

This clone showed up just a few times. The rearrangement joins TRBV11-3 to TRBJ2-2; tentatively, D is TRBD2 (6 bases). Germline values: CDR1 SGHNT, CDR2 YENEEA. The CDR3 runs to 15 residues. The V end was cut by 4 bases, the J end by 4 bases, with 13 bases between. Here the CDR3 reads CASSSEGGVTGELFF. In DNA, the CDR3 is TGTGCCAGCAGCTCCGAAGGCGGGGTCACCGGGGAGCTGTTTTTT.

The chain is built from TRBV30 and TRBJ1-3; no firm D call. V lost 4 bases and J 0 bases, leaving 10 bases between the germline ends. The CDR3 runs 14 residues. From germline, CDR1 is GTSNPN and CDR2 SVGIG (reference sequence). The CDR3 loop reads CAWNGQISGNTIYF. In DNA, the CDR3 is TGTGCCTGGAATGGGCAGATCTCTGGAAACACCATATATTTT. The full variable domain, completed using reference TRBV30 and TRBJ1-3, is SQTIHQWPATLVQPVGSPLSLECTVEGTSNPNLYWYRQAAGRGLQLLFYSVGIGQISSEVPQNLSASRPQDRQFILSSKKLLLSDSGFYLCAWNGQISGNTIYFGEGSWLTVV.

The CDR3 DNA is TGTGCCAGCAGCGGCACTAGCGGGAGCTCCTACAATGAGCAGTTCTTC. It specifies CASSGTSGSSYNEQFF. V is TRBV2 and J is TRBJ2-1; 11 nucleotides agree with TRBD2. The CDR3 length is 16 residues. The junction had 4 bases not matched to a gene; V was cut back by 6 bases and J by 0 bases. Per the germline V gene, CDR1 is SNHLY and CDR2 is FYNNEI.

J is TRBJ2-1 and V is TRBV28; D might be TRBD1 (6 bases). The CDR3 consists of 15 residues. In germline, CDR1 is MDHEN, CDR2 SYDVKM. Trimming shortened V by 6 bases and J by 3 bases, and 15 bases separated the two germline ends. DNA for the CDR3: TGTGCCAGCAGACACCGGGACATCTACTACAATGAGCAGTTCTTC. Protein product: CASRHRDIYYNEQFF.